Each of the 25 T cell receptor beta chains below was sequenced from the same sample in a study of T-cell memory formation after mild COVID-19. TCRdb re-called the 5' RACE reads with MiXCR, one entry per CDR3 protein. The sample holds about 260,000 distinct CDR3 sequences, 16% seen once. Sequencing was performed on PBMCs or a T cell subset sorted from them (not recorded which). The receptors were gathered from a man between 18 and 29 years old who had mild COVID-19 (a few samples of this study predate the infection). Cell type and time point are not known.

This clonotype was found a few times. The chain joins TRBV19 to TRBJ1-1, with 9 positions matching TRBD1. The CDR3 contains 15 residues. Losses at the gene ends were 6 bases for V and 1 base for J; bases not matched to a gene: 6. Looked up from germline, CDR1 is LNHDA and CDR2 is SQIVND (reference sequence). Here the CDR3 reads CASSRPDRGNTEAFF. The DNA of the CDR3 is TGTGCCAGTAGCAGACCGGACAGGGGGAACACTGAAGCTTTCTTT.

This clonotype was observed a handful of times. CDR3 in amino acids: CASSVESSWTGELFF. CDR3 nucleotides: TGTGCCAGCAGCGTAGAATCTAGCTGGACAGGGGAGCTGTTTTTT. The chain combines TRBV9 with TRBJ2-2; D could derive from TRBD1 or TRBD2 (5 bases each). The CDR3 runs to 15 residues. The germline gives CDR1 SGDLS, CDR2 YYNGEE. The ends were cut back, 0 bases at V and 8 bases at J, with 14 bases in the middle.

This sequence joins TRBV5-1 and TRBJ2-1, with 9 bases that match TRBD2. Germline assignment: CDR1 SGHRS and CDR2 YFSETQ. The CDR3 loop spans 15 amino acids. V lost 1 base, J lost 5 bases, and 4 bases stayed unmatched. The CDR3 nucleotides read TGCGCCAGCAGCTTGACTAGCGGGCCCCACAATGAGCAGTTCTTC. Amino acid sequence: CASSLTSGPHNEQFF.

This clonotype was detected only a few times. The rearrangement links TRBV7-9 to TRBJ2-2; D gene uncertain. This CDR3 comprises 14 residues. Germline values: CDR1 SEHNR, CDR2 FQNEAQ (reference sequence). V was pared by 8 bases and J by 0 bases, with 10 bases between. CDR3 amino acids: CASLGPANTGELFF. The CDR3 region has the DNA TGTGCCAGCCTCGGCCCCGCGAACACCGGGGAGCTGTTTTTT.

This clonotype has a handful of counts. This sequence joins TRBV7-2 and TRBJ2-5; D is unclear. The germline CDR1 and CDR2 sequences are SGHTA and FQGNSA. V was shortened by 4 bases and J by 6 bases, with 12 bases between the two germline ends. The CDR3 length is 13 residues. CDR3 sequence (DNA): TGTGCCAGCAGCTCCGAGTGGCGGCAGACCCAGTACTTC. Protein: CASSSEWRQTQYF.

Note on this clonotype: A read error may explain this, as a much larger clone is one base away. The chain employs TRBV7-8 and TRBJ2-5; 8 positions agree with TRBD1. The CDR3 runs to 14 residues. The germline gives CDR1 SGHVS, CDR2 FQNEAQ. For the CDR3, the DNA is TGTGCCATCAGCTCGGGACAGGTCGTCGAGACCCAGTACTTC. Protein: CAISSGQVVETQYF. Full variable domain (outside the CDR3, taken from reference TRBV7-8 and TRBJ2-5): GAGVSQSPRYKVAKRGQDVALRCDPISGHVSLFWYQQALGQGPEFLTYFQNEAQLDKSGLPSDRFFAERPEGSVSTLKIQRTQQEDSAVYLCAISSGQVVETQYFGPGTRLLVL.

Ten or more counts support this clonotype. This chain links TRBV12-3 or TRBV12-4 with TRBJ2-3, with a weak D call TRBD2 (5 bases). V was cut by 5 bases and J by 4 bases, with 13 bases left in between. The CDR3 covers 14 residues. CDR3: CASSRTGVPDTQYF. DNA for the CDR3: TGTGCCAGCAGTCGTACCGGGGTCCCAGATACGCAGTATTTT.

This clonotype showed up many times. The chain couples TRBV7-9 to TRBJ2-7; D call uncertain. V gave up 6 bases and J gave up 4 bases, with 7 bases separating them. CDR1 is SEHNR, CDR2 FQNEAQ, per germline (reference sequence). The CDR3 spans 11 residues. CDR3 residues: CASSLTYEQYF. The CDR3 bases are TGTGCCAGCAGTTTGACTTACGAGCAGTACTTC.

CDR3 loop: CASSYGTGVESDTQYF. DNA for the CDR3: TGTGCCAGCAGTTATGGGACAGGGGTTGAATCAGATACGCAGTATTTT. The gene calls are TRBV6-6 and TRBJ2-3, with 10 bases lining up with TRBD1. CDR1 is MNHNY, CDR2 SVGAGI, per germline (reference sequence). Trimming took 3 bases from V and 4 from J; bases not matched to a gene: 7. The CDR3 is 16 residues long.

This clonotype appeared once. This chain connects TRBV4-1 to TRBJ1-5; tentatively, D is TRBD1 (5 bases). This CDR3 comprises 14 residues. The germline V and J ends were trimmed by 2 bases and 6 bases, with 11 bases remaining between them. Germline V gene sequence: CDR1 MGHRA, CDR2 YSYEKL. CDR3 nucleotides: TGCGCCAGCAGCCAAAGCCCAGGGTCTCAGCCCCAGCATTTT. Protein: CASSQSPGSQPQHF.

This clonotype was counted between two and nine times. The chain has TRBV12-5 and TRBJ2-5; D is possibly TRBD1 (6 bases). The V gene's germline CDR1 is LGHNT and CDR2 FRNRAP. This CDR3 has 15 amino acids. The ends were cut back, 2 bases at V and 2 bases at J, with 12 bases in the middle. CDR3 amino acids: CASGLPPGQQETQYF. CDR3 DNA: TGTGCTAGTGGTTTGCCCCCCGGACAGCAAGAGACCCAGTACTTC.

In its sample, this clonotype was seen a few times. V and J are TRBV6-5 and TRBJ2-7; TRBD2 aligns across 10 bases. J was trimmed by 1 base and V by 5 bases; bases with no gene match: 8. CDR1 and CDR2 (germline): MNHEY, SVGAGI. CDR3 length: 16 amino acids. The CDR3 sequence: CASSRASGGDSYEQYF. The CDR3 nucleotides are TGTGCCAGCAGTCGTGCCAGCGGGGGGGATTCCTACGAGCAGTACTTC.

The CDR3 nucleotides are TGTGCCAGCAGTTACCGGGACACCACCTCAGGGACACCCCTCCACTTT. This sequence encodes CASSYRDTTSGTPLHF. This sequence joins TRBV6-5 and TRBJ1-6, with a tentative D call TRBD1 (6 bases). Trimming removed 2 bases from V and 11 bases from J, with 19 bases in between. Germline V gene data show CDR1 as MNHEY and CDR2 as SVGAGI. The CDR3 is 16 amino acids.

V gene TRBV7-2 combines with J gene TRBJ2-7; 8 positions match TRBD1. The V gene's germline CDR1 is SGHTA and CDR2 FQGNSA. The CDR3 runs to 14 residues. V lost 6 bases and J lost 6; bases outside the gene matches: 10. Here the CDR3 reads CASSYSGQGPEQYF. The CDR3 DNA sequence: TGTGCCAGCAGTTATTCTGGACAGGGCCCCGAGCAGTACTTC. The whole variable domain, filled in from reference TRBV7-2 and TRBJ2-7, reads GAGVSQSPSNKVTEKGKDVELRCDPISGHTALYWYRQSLGQGLEFLIYFQGNSAPDKSGLPSDRFSAERTGGSVSTLTIQRTQQEDSAVYLCASSYSGQGPEQYFGPGTRLTVT.

This chain connects TRBV3-1 to TRBJ2-5; 10 bases align to TRBD1. This CDR3 has 15 residues. Germline-derived CDR1 and CDR2 are LGHDT and YNNKEL (reference sequence). The trim removed 1 base at V and 2 bases at J, leaving 1 base unmatched. CDR3 region: CASSQAGQGQETQYF. In DNA form, the CDR3 reads TGTGCCAGCAGCCAAGCGGGACAGGGGCAAGAGACCCAGTACTTC.

The rearrangement uses TRBV9 and TRBJ1-6; D gene ambiguous. CDR3 length equals 16 residues. The germline CDR1 and CDR2 sequences are SGDLS and YYNGEE. V was pared by 3 bases and J by 2 bases, with 12 bases between. The CDR3 bases are TGTGCCAGCAGCGGACATACGGGGACCTATAATTCACCCCTCCACTTT. This sequence encodes CASSGHTGTYNSPLHF. The variable domain in full, completed from reference TRBV9 and TRBJ1-6, reads DSGVTQTPKHLITATGQRVTLRCSPRSGDLSVYWYQQSLDQGLQFLIQYYNGEERAKGNILERFSAQQFPDLHSELNLSSLELGDSALYFCASSGHTGTYNSPLHFGNGTRLTVT.

This chain links TRBV10-3 with TRBJ1-1; no reliable D call. Germline assignment: CDR1 ENHRY and CDR2 SYGVKD. The V and J ends lost 4 bases and 0 bases respectively, with 6 bases between them. CDR3 size: 13 residues. Here the CDR3 reads CAISGMMNTEAFF. The CDR3 coding sequence is TGTGCCATCAGTGGTATGATGAACACTGAAGCTTTCTTT.

This clonotype was seen only a few times. The CDR3: CASSSLGSYGYTF. The DNA for the CDR3 is TGTGCCAGCAGCAGCCTGGGATCCTATGGCTACACCTTC. The chain has TRBV12-3 or TRBV12-4 and TRBJ1-2; the D is unclear. V was trimmed by 6 bases and J by 4 bases, leaving 12 bases between them. The CDR3 consists of 13 residues.

This clonotype was observed a few times. For the CDR3, the DNA is TGTGCCAGCAGCTCCCGATGGGGGCGAGGGGCCAACGTCCTGACTTTC. It is translated as CASSSRWGRGANVLTF. V gene TRBV7-9 combines with J gene TRBJ2-6, with D maybe TRBD1 (6 bases). Germline-derived CDR1 and CDR2 are SEHNR and FQNEAQ (reference sequence). V lost 4 bases and J lost 4, with 14 bases in between. The CDR3 has 16 residues.

V usage is TRBV6-2 or TRBV6-3 and J usage is TRBJ2-5, with D unresolved. Looked up from germline, CDR1 is MNHEY and CDR2 is SVGEGT. The CDR3 sequence is 11 residues long. The V gene lost 11 bases and the J gene lost 4 bases, with 11 bases spanning the gap. DNA of the CDR3: TGTGCCGGAAGCGTAGGAGAGACCCAGTACTTC. Amino acid sequence: CAGSVGETQYF.

V is TRBV5-1 and J is TRBJ2-1; D is possibly TRBD2 (5 bases). Germline V lookup: CDR1 SGHRS, CDR2 YFSETQ. The germline V and J ends were trimmed by 7 bases and 8 bases, with 19 bases remaining between them. The length of the CDR3 is 14 residues. The CDR3 sequence is CASCPGSLIYEQFF. CDR3 sequence (DNA): TGCGCCAGCTGCCCTGGGAGCCTTATTTATGAGCAGTTCTTC.

This chain's CDR3 is CASSPQTSGSYNEQFF. The DNA of the CDR3 is TGTGCCAGCAGCCCTCAAACTAGCGGCTCCTACAATGAGCAGTTCTTC. This chain uses TRBV6-5 with TRBJ2-1, with 8 bases identical to TRBD2. Germline CDR1 MNHEY, CDR2 SVGAGI. CDR3 length: 16 residues. V dropped 6 bases and J dropped 0; count of bases not matched to a gene: 7.

This clonotype was found a few times. This chain connects TRBV12-3 or TRBV12-4 to TRBJ2-3; TRBD2 agrees at 8 bases. V gave up 3 bases and J gave up 1 base; unmatched junction bases: 9. The CDR3 loop spans 17 amino acids. The CDR3 DNA is TGTGCCAGCAGTTTTTCTCCTTTAGCGGGACGCACAGATACGCAGTATTTT. Translating gives CASSFSPLAGRTDTQYF.

This clonotype was detected ten times or more. The chain links TRBV15 to TRBJ2-1; the match to TRBD2 covers 8 bases. Germline V gives CDR1 LNHNV, CDR2 YYDKDF (reference sequence). V gave up 4 bases and J gave up 1 base; unmatched junction bases: 6. The CDR3 covers 16 residues. In nucleotides, the CDR3 is TGTGCCACCAGCAACCTGGGACTAGAGTCCTACAATGAGCAGTTCTTC. Its translation: CATSNLGLESYNEQFF.

This clonotype showed up just a few times. The chain employs TRBV29-1 and TRBJ1-1; no clear D gene. Germline assignment: CDR1 SQVTM and CDR2 ANQGSEA. The CDR3 is 13 residues long. Trimming shortened V by 3 bases and J by 5 bases, and 13 bases separated the two germline ends. The DNA of the CDR3 is TGCAGCGTTGACCGCCTGGGAGCAACTGAAGCTTTCTTT. Translation gives CSVDRLGATEAFF.